The 20 T cell receptor beta chains below were found in one sample sequenced in a study of T cells in Graves' hyperthyroidism and ophthalmopathy. TCR beta CDR3 regions were amplified from RNA transcripts. First-round RT-PCR of the TCR CDR3 relied on the HTBI primer set. Each CDR3 protein gets one entry after TCRdb re-called the multiplex PCR reads with MiXCR. The table lists about 620,000 distinct CDR3 sequences, around 15% of them singletons. Specimen: blood. These receptors all come from a woman aged 25 to 39 with Graves' hyperthyroidism.

This clonotype was observed at least ten times. Here the CDR3 reads CAWRTGGSYEQYF. The CDR3 DNA follows: TGTGCCTGGCGGACAGGGGGCTCCTACGAGCAGTACTTC. V gene TRBV30 combines with J gene TRBJ2-7; 10 bases align to TRBD1. CDR3 length equals 13 residues. Germline V CDR1 and CDR2: GTSNPN, SVGIG (reference sequence). With 5 bases clipped from V and 0 bases from J, the junction kept 1 base outside the gene matches.

This clonotype appeared many times. The rearrangement joins TRBV20-1 to TRBJ2-7; 9 nucleotides agree with TRBD2. Germline CDR1 reads DFQATT; CDR2 reads SNEGSKA (reference sequence). The CDR3 sequence is 13 residues long. Trimming took 5 bases from V and 6 from J; bases not matched to a gene: 8. Here the CDR3 DNA reads TGCAGTGCTGAACCGGGACTAGCATCCGAGCAGTACTTC. It specifies CSAEPGLASEQYF.

This clonotype was found a few times. The V call is TRBV19, the J call TRBJ1-5, with D possibly being TRBD1 (5 bases). The ends were cut back, 7 bases at V and 7 bases at J, with 17 bases in the middle. Germline CDR1 and CDR2: LNHDA and SQIVND (reference sequence). This CDR3 is 14 amino acids long. CDR3 in amino acids: CASTPTGGTQPQHF. The CDR3 nucleotides read TGTGCCAGTACCCCCACGGGGGGAACACAGCCCCAGCATTTT.

On this clonotype: Possible read error: a much larger clone is one base away. The J gene is TRBJ1-1, the V gene TRBV30, with D possibly matching TRBD1 (5 bases). Trimming took 8 bases from V and 7 from J, leaving 20 bases between them. CDR1 and CDR2 (germline): GTSNPN, SVGIG (reference sequence). This CDR3 has 13 residues. The CDR3 protein is CARNKRGVSEAFF. The CDR3 region has the DNA TGTGCCCGGAACAAGCGGGGGGTAAGTGAAGCTTTCTTT.

The chain recombines TRBV6-2 or TRBV6-3 with TRBJ2-1, with TRBD1 as a possible D gene (6 bases). From germline, CDR1 is MNHEY and CDR2 SVGEGT. V was trimmed by 6 bases and J by 8 bases, leaving 20 bases between them. The CDR3 has 15 residues. In DNA form, the CDR3 reads TGTGCCAGCAGCAACGAGGAACAGGGCGGCGATGAGCAGTTCTTC. This codes for CASSNEEQGGDEQFF.

The V and J genes are TRBV28 and TRBJ1-5, with a weak D call TRBD1 (5 bases). CDR3 length: 15 residues. Looked up from germline, CDR1 is MDHEN and CDR2 is SYDVKM. Trimming removed 6 bases at V and 0 bases at J, with 12 bases between. CDR3 sequence: CASRPQEYSNQPQHF. As DNA, the CDR3 is TGTGCCAGCAGGCCACAGGAATATAGCAATCAGCCCCAGCATTTT.

Ten or more counts support this clonotype. The genes are TRBV6-1 and TRBJ2-4; maybe TRBD2 (5 bases). V was shortened by 4 bases and J by 4 bases, with 14 bases between the two germline ends. The V gene's germline CDR1 is MNHNS and CDR2 SASEGT. The CDR3 extends over 15 amino acids. CDR3 sequence: CASSGASSGKNIQYF. The CDR3 nucleotides are TGTGCCAGCAGTGGGGCCTCTTCGGGAAAAAACATTCAGTACTTC.

This clonotype showed up just a few times. The V gene is TRBV3-1, the J gene TRBJ2-5; 10 bases fit TRBD2. CDR1 LGHDT and CDR2 YNNKEL come from the germline V gene (reference sequence). The J segment lost 5 bases and the V segment lost 0 bases, leaving 9 bases of the junction unmatched. The CDR3 runs to 17 residues. The CDR3 coding sequence is TGTGCCAGCAGCCAAGATGTAGCTAGCGGGAGTCGGGAGACCCAGTACTTC. Its protein product is CASSQDVASGSRETQYF.

The CDR3: CASSLSGFKTDTQYF. CDR3 bases: TGTGCCAGCAGCTTGTCGGGTTTTAAAACAGATACGCAGTATTTT. V gene TRBV7-6 combines with J gene TRBJ2-3; D is undetermined. The CDR3 is 15 residues long. Trimming left V 3 bases short and J 3 bases short, with 13 bases between. In germline, CDR1 is SGHVS, CDR2 FNYEAQ.

This clonotype was counted a few times. The genes are TRBV3-1 and TRBJ1-1; D not resolved. The CDR3 is 14 residues long. Germline V gene sequence: CDR1 LGHDT, CDR2 YNNKEL (reference sequence). The V gene lost 0 bases and the J gene lost 8 bases, with 13 bases spanning the gap. For the CDR3, the DNA is TGTGCCAGCAGCCAAGATCGAGCTGTGTGGGAAGCTTTCTTT. Translated, it gives CASSQDRAVWEAFF.

This clonotype appeared a few times. The J gene is TRBJ2-2, the V gene TRBV12-3 or TRBV12-4; TRBD2 agrees at 8 bases. This CDR3 has 16 residues. V dropped 5 bases and J dropped 1; count of bases not matched to a gene: 6. CDR3 coding DNA: TGTGCCAGCAGTGCCATAGCGGGACGGAACACCGGGGAGCTGTTTTTT. Residues: CASSAIAGRNTGELFF.

Many counts were recorded for this clonotype. The rearrangement links TRBV30 to TRBJ1-1; 9 bases line up with TRBD1. Germline V gene sequence: CDR1 GTSNPN, CDR2 SVGIG (reference sequence). Trimming removed 3 bases from V and 5 bases from J; junction bases left unmatched: 7. CDR3 length: 14 amino acids. This CDR3 is CAWRRGTGLTEAFF. CDR3 in DNA: TGTGCCTGGAGGCGCGGGACAGGGCTGACTGAAGCTTTCTTT. Full variable domain (remainder filled in from reference TRBV30 and TRBJ1-1): SQTIHQWPATLVQPVGSPLSLECTVEGTSNPNLYWYRQAAGRGLQLLFYSVGIGQISSEVPQNLSASRPQDRQFILSSKKLLLSDSGFYLCAWRRGTGLTEAFFGQGTRLTVV.

This clonotype came up many times. The chain employs TRBV30 and TRBJ2-1, with 9 bases aligning to TRBD2. The germline CDR1 and CDR2 sequences are GTSNPN and SVGIG (reference sequence). This CDR3 contains 15 residues. V shed 0 bases, J shed 5 bases, and the junction held 5 bases outside the gene matches. CDR3 in DNA: TGTGCCTGGAGTGTAGCGGGAGGCCCGAACAATGAGCAGTTCTTC. Its translation is CAWSVAGGPNNEQFF.

This clonotype was picked up many times. This chain uses TRBV28 with TRBJ2-1; D gene unclear. Trimming took 7 bases from V and 8 from J, leaving 9 bases between them. The CDR3 covers 11 residues. Germline CDR1 and CDR2: MDHEN and SYDVKM. This CDR3 reads CASTLPHEQFF. CDR3 coding DNA: TGTGCCAGCACCTTACCCCATGAGCAGTTCTTC.

This clonotype was picked up many times. The chain links TRBV7-3 to TRBJ2-1, with TRBD1 as a possible D gene (6 bases). This CDR3 contains 11 residues. Germline values: CDR1 SGHTA, CDR2 FQGTGA. V lost 8 bases and J 9 bases, leaving 11 bases between the germline ends. CDR3 sequence reads: CASGAGAEQFF. As DNA, the CDR3 is TGTGCCAGCGGGGCAGGGGCTGAGCAGTTCTTC. Combining the CDR3 with reference TRBV7-3 and TRBJ2-1 gives the whole variable domain GAGVSQTPSNKVTEKGKYVELRCDPISGHTALYWYRQSLGQGPEFLIYFQGTGAADDSGLPNDRFFAVRPEGSVSTLKIQRTERGDSAVYLCASGAGAEQFFGPGTRLTVL.

The table lists this clonotype with many counts. The chain combines TRBV3-1 with TRBJ1-1; 8 nucleotides align to TRBD1. The germline V gene has CDR1 LGHDT and CDR2 YNNKEL (reference sequence). The CDR3 spans 15 residues. V shed 1 base and J 0 bases; nucleotides not matched to a gene: 1. The CDR3 nucleotides read TGTGCCAGCAGCCAAGGGGGACAGGTGAACACTGAAGCTTTCTTT. The encoded protein is CASSQGGQVNTEAFF.

This clonotype came up many times. V is TRBV9 and J is TRBJ1-1, with 9 bases matching TRBD1. CDR3 length equals 11 residues. The junction had 2 bases not matched to a gene; V was cut back by 3 bases and J by 11 bases. Germline CDR1 reads SGDLS; CDR2 reads YYNGEE. The CDR3 region is CASSGDRGAFF. The CDR3 DNA reads TGTGCCAGCAGCGGTGACAGGGGGGCTTTCTTT.

In its sample, this clonotype was seen a few times. The V and J genes are TRBV20-1 and TRBJ1-6, with D perhaps matching TRBD1 (6 bases). Germline V gene sequence: CDR1 DFQATT, CDR2 SNEGSKA (reference sequence). Trimming took off 4 bases at V and 9 bases at J, with 13 bases between the two ends. The CDR3 runs 13 residues. The CDR3 here is CSATRQAGSPLHF. CDR3 nucleotides: TGCAGTGCTACCCGACAGGCGGGTTCACCCCTCCACTTT.

This clonotype has at least ten counts. The chain employs TRBV28 and TRBJ1-2; D gene unclear. Trimming cost V 7 bases and J 5 bases, with 17 bases left between them. CDR1 MDHEN and CDR2 SYDVKM come from the germline V gene. This CDR3 has 14 residues. The CDR3 loop is CASTTQRLGYGYTF. The DNA of the CDR3 is TGTGCCAGCACGACACAACGGTTGGGGTATGGCTACACCTTC.

This clonotype was seen a few times. V and J are TRBV29-1 and TRBJ2-3; 9 bases map to TRBD2. With 2 bases clipped from V and 5 bases from J, the junction kept 5 bases outside the gene matches. The germline V gene has CDR1 SQVTM and CDR2 ANQGSEA. This CDR3 is built from 14 residues. In nucleotides, the CDR3 is TGCAGCGTTGAAACTAGCGGGCGGGTAGATACGCAGTATTTT. Its translation: CSVETSGRVDTQYF.